These 10 T cell receptor beta chains came from one sample sequenced in a study of shared clonotypes between healthy human individuals. Naive CD8 cells lacked CD45RO and underwent positive selection for CCR7, leaving out terminally differentiated effector memory CD45RA+ cells. The assay was immunoSEQ multiplex PCR, and TCRdb's table has in-frame clones only and misses some. Seen here are about 2.1 million clones, over 85% observed once, and the top ten hold about 1.7%. The specimen sequenced was naive CD8+ T cells from PBMCs. The receptors here all came from a man younger than 35 in good health. Some clones in this sample may be carry-over from other donors' samples.

J is TRBJ2-5 and V is TRBV9, with 8 bases that match TRBD2. CDR3 length: 15 residues. Losses at the gene ends were 4 bases for V and 2 bases for J; bases not matched to a gene: 7. Germline CDR1 SGDLS, CDR2 YYNGEE. The CDR3 DNA follows: TGTGCCAGCAGCCCCCGCGGGGGGCAGCAAGAGACCCAGTACTTC. Its translation: CASSPRGGQQETQYF.

As concerns this clone: The same CDR3 arises from other DNA sequences in this sample as well. The rearrangement joins TRBV7-9 to TRBJ1-5; D gene uncertain. The CDR3 spans 12 residues. The V gene's germline CDR1 is SEHNR and CDR2 FQNEAQ (reference sequence). Trimming took 5 bases from V and 5 from J, leaving 7 bases between them. The CDR3 spells CASSQDYQPQHF. The CDR3 bases are TGTGCCAGCAGCCAGGATTATCAGCCCCAGCATTTT. Filled out from reference TRBV7-9 and TRBJ1-5, the complete variable domain reads DTGVSQNPRHKITKRGQNVTFRCDPISEHNRLYWYRQTLGQGPEFLTYFQNEAQLEKSRLLSDRFSAERPKGSFSTLEIQRTEQGDSAMYLCASSQDYQPQHFGDGTRLSIL.

V gene TRBV28 combines with J gene TRBJ2-7; 7 bases match TRBD1. The CDR3 totals 16 residues. The germline gives CDR1 MDHEN, CDR2 SYDVKM. V shed 4 bases, J shed 4 bases, and the junction held 13 bases outside the gene matches. The CDR3 reads CASSSLPGQIPYEQYF. The CDR3 nucleotides are TGTGCCAGCAGTTCCCTTCCGGGACAGATACCTTACGAGCAGTACTTC. The whole variable domain, remainder taken from reference TRBV28 and TRBJ2-7, is DVKVTQSSRYLVKRTGEKVFLECVQDMDHENMFWYRQDPGLGLRLIYFSYDVKMKEKGDIPEGYSVSREKKERFSLILESASTNQTSMYLCASSSLPGQIPYEQYFGPGTRLTVT.

Details on this clone: The junction shows a germline mismatch at one end, possibly a read error. The chain is built from TRBV4-1 and TRBJ2-3, with TRBD2 matching over 8 bases. Germline lookup yields CDR1 MGHRA and CDR2 YSYEKL. The CDR3 runs to 15 residues. The CDR3 DNA reads TGCGCCAGCACCCAACTAGCGGCTAGCACAGATACGCAGTATTTT. Translation: CASTQLAASTDTQYF.

The chain joins TRBV9 to TRBJ2-1; 9 bases line up with TRBD1. The CDR3 sequence is 13 residues long. V dropped 2 bases and J dropped 8; count of bases not matched to a gene: 2. Germline CDR1 and CDR2: SGDLS and YYNGEE. CDR3: CASSVWTGDEQFF. The CDR3 DNA follows: TGTGCCAGCAGCGTGTGGACAGGGGATGAGCAGTTCTTC.

This chain connects TRBV5-4 to TRBJ1-1; D not resolved. The V gene's germline CDR1 is SGHNT and CDR2 YYREEE (reference sequence). This CDR3 contains 14 residues. Between the trimmed V and J ends, which lost 0 bases and 1 base, there was a span of 7 bases. The CDR3 DNA reads TGTGCCAGCAGCTTGGAGTATAGGAACACTGAAGCTTTCTTT. This encodes CASSLEYRNTEAFF.

This clone has a single count. The chain carries TRBV27 and TRBJ2-1; TRBD2 agrees at 9 bases. The trim removed 8 bases at V and 13 bases at J, leaving 6 bases unmatched. CDR3 length equals 11 residues. Looked up from germline, CDR1 is MNHEY and CDR2 is SMNVEV (reference sequence). Here the CDR3 reads CASQAGGFQFF. The CDR3 region has the DNA TGTGCCAGCCAAGCGGGAGGCTTCCAGTTCTTC.

In this sample, this clone turned up once. The chain links TRBV27 to TRBJ2-1, with 9 bases lining up with TRBD1. Germline CDR1 MNHEY, CDR2 SMNVEV (reference sequence). The V segment lost 6 bases and the J segment 4 bases; nucleotides outside the gene matches: 7. This CDR3 contains 15 residues. CDR3 coding DNA: TGTGCCAGCAGAAATTCGGGACAGGGATACAATGAGCAGTTCTTC. Protein: CASRNSGQGYNEQFF.

The genes are TRBV5-6 and TRBJ1-1, with no clear D. Germline V gene sequence: CDR1 SGHDT, CDR2 YYEEEE. The CDR3 runs 14 residues. V was trimmed by 4 bases and J by 6 bases, leaving 16 bases between them. In DNA, the CDR3 is TGTGCCAGCAGCCGCAATTCTAACGACCCTGAAGCTTTCTTT. Protein sequence: CASSRNSNDPEAFF.

The chain carries TRBV7-8 and TRBJ1-1; D is uncertain. Germline lookup yields CDR1 SGHVS and CDR2 FQNEAQ. The V and J ends lost 4 bases and 6 bases respectively, with 15 bases between them. CDR3 length: 14 residues. The CDR3 loop is CASSSLSSNPEAFF. The CDR3 DNA sequence: TGTGCCAGCAGCTCCCTCAGCAGTAACCCTGAAGCTTTCTTT. Looking up the rest from reference TRBV7-8 and TRBJ1-1 gives the full variable domain: GAGVSQSPRYKVAKRGQDVALRCDPISGHVSLFWYQQALGQGPEFLTYFQNEAQLDKSGLPSDRFFAERPEGSVSTLKIQRTQQEDSAVYLCASSSLSSNPEAFFGQGTRLTVV.